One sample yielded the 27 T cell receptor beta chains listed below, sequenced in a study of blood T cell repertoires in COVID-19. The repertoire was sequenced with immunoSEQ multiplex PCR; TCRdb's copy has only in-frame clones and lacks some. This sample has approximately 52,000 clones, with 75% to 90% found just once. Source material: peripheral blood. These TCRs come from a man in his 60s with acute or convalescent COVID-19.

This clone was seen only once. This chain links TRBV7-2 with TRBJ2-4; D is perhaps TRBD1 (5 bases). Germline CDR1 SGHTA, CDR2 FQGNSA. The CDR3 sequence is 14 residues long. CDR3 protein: CVSAVDNAKNIQYF. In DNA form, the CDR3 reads TGTGTCTCGGCCGTGGACAACGCCAAAAACATTCAGTACTTC.

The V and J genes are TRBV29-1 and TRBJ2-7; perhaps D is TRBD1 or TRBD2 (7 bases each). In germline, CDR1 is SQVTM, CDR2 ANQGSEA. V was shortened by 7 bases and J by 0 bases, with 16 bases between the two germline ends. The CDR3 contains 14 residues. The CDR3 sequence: CSAGGVGSSYEQYF. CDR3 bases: TGCAGCGCAGGGGGGGTCGGCAGCTCCTACGAGCAGTACTTC.

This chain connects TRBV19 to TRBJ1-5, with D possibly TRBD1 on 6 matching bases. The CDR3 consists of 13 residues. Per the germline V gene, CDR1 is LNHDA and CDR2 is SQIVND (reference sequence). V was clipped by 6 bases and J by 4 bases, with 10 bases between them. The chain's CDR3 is CASRQTGNQPQHF. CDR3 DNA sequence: TGTGCCAGTAGACAAACAGGGAATCAGCCCCAGCATTTT. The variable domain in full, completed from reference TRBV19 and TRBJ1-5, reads DGGITQSPKYLFRKEGQNVTLSCEQNLNHDAMYWYRQDPGQGLRLIYYSQIVNDFQKGDIAEGYSVSREKKESFPLTVTSAQKNPTAFYLCASRQTGNQPQHFGDGTRLSIL.

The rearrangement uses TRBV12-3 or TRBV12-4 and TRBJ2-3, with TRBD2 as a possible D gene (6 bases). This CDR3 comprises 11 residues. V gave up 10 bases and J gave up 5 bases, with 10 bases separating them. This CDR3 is CATREQDTQYF. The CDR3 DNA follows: TGTGCCACTCGGGAGCAAGATACGCAGTATTTT.

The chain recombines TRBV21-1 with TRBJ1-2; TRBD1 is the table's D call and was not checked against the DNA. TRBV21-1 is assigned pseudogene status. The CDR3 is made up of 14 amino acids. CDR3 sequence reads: CASNRDRTNYGYTF. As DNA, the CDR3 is TGTGCCAGCAATCGGGACAGGACGAACTATGGCTACACCTTC.

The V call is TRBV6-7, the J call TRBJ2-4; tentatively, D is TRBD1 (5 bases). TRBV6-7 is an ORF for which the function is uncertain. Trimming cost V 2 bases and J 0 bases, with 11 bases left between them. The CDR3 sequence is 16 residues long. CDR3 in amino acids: CASSYKGLLAKNIQYF. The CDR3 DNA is TGTGCCAGCAGTTACAAGGGGCTACTAGCCAAAAACATTCAGTACTTC.

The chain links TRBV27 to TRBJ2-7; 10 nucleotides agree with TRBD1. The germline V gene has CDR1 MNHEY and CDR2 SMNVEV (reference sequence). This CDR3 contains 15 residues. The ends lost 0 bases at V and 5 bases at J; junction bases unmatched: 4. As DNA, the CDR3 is TGTGCCAGCAGTTTATCGGACAGGGGGACGGACGAGCAGTACTTC. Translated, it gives CASSLSDRGTDEQYF.

This CDR3 reads CASSLDRGSYSPLHF. For the CDR3, the DNA is TGTGCCAGCAGCTTGGATCGGGGAAGTTATTCACCCCTCCACTTT. The rearrangement links TRBV5-4 to TRBJ1-6; D is unclear. This CDR3 region has 15 residues. V shed 0 bases and J shed 8 bases, with 12 bases lying between them. Germline CDR1 and CDR2: SGHNT and YYREEE (reference sequence).

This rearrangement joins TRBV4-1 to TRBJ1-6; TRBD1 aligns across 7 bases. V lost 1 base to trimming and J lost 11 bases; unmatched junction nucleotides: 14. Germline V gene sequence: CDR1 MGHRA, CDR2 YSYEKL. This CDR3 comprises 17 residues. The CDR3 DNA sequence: TGCGCCAGCAGCCAAGGGATCTCGGACAGGACCAGAACACCCCTCCACTTT. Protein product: CASSQGISDRTRTPLHF.

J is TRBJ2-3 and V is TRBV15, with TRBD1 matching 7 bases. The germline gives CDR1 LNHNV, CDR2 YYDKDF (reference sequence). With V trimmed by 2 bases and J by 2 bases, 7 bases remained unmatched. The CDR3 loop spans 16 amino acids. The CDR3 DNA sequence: TGTGCCACCAGCAGACCTACAGGGGCCTACACAGATACGCAGTATTTT. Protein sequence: CATSRPTGAYTDTQYF.

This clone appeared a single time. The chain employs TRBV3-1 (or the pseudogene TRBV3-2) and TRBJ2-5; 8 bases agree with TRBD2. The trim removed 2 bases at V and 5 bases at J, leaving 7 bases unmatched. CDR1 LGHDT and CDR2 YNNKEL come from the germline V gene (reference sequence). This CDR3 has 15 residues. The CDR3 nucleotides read TGTGCCAGCAGCCAACGGGGGGGGCGGTCGGAGACCCAGTACTTC. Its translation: CASSQRGGRSETQYF.

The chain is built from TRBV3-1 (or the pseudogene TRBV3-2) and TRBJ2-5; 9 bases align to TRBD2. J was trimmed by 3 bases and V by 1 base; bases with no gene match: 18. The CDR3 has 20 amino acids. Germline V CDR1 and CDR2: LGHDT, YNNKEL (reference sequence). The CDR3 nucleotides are TGTGCCAGCAGCCAAGGGTATTGGATCGTGCGGGGGGGACCCGAAGAGACCCAGTACTTC. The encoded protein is CASSQGYWIVRGGPEETQYF.

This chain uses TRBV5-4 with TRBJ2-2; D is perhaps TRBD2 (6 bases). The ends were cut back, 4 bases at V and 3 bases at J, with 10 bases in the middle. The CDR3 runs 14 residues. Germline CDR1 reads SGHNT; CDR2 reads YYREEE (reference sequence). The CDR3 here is CASSPWGDTGELFF. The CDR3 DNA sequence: TGTGCCAGCAGCCCCTGGGGGGACACCGGGGAGCTGTTTTTT.

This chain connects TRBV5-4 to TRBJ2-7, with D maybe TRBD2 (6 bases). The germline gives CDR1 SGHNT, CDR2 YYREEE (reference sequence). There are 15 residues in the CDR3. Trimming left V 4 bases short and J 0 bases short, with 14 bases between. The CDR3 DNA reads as TGTGCCAGCAGCAGCGATCAGCGGGCCTCCTACGAGCAGTACTTC. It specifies CASSSDQRASYEQYF.

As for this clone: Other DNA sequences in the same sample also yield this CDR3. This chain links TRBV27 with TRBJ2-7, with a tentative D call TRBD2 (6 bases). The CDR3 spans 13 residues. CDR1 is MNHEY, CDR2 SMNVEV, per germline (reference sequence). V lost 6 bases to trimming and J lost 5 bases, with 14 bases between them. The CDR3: CASSSRGRDEQYF. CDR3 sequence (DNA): TGTGCCAGCAGCTCGCGGGGCCGGGACGAGCAGTACTTC.

CDR3 coding DNA: TGTGCCAGCAGTGAAACCGACAGGGGTGGATCACCCCTCCACTTT. Its protein product is CASSETDRGGSPLHF. This chain connects TRBV25-1 to TRBJ1-6; 8 nucleotides match TRBD1. Germline-derived CDR1 and CDR2 are MGHDK and SYGVNS. CDR3 length: 15 residues. Germline trimming cut 2 bases from V and 10 bases from J; bases unmatched to any gene: 7.

DNA of the CDR3: TGTGCCAGCAGTCCTCCCGGGACAGGGCCCGAGCAGTACTTC. Residues: CASSPPGTGPEQYF. The J gene is TRBJ2-7, the V gene TRBV2, with TRBD1 matching over 9 bases. CDR3 length: 14 amino acids. The J segment lost 6 bases and the V segment lost 5 bases, leaving 8 bases of the junction unmatched. CDR1 is SNHLY, CDR2 FYNNEI, per germline.

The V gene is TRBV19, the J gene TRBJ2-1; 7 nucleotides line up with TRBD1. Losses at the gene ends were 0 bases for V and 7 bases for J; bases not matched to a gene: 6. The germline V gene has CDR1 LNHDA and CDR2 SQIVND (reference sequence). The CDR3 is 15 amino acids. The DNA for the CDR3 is TGTGCCAGTAGTATAGATATTGTGACAGGGAATGAGCAGTTCTTC. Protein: CASSIDIVTGNEQFF. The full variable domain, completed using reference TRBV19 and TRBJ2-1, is DGGITQSPKYLFRKEGQNVTLSCEQNLNHDAMYWYRQDPGQGLRLIYYSQIVNDFQKGDIAEGYSVSREKKESFPLTVTSAQKNPTAFYLCASSIDIVTGNEQFFGPGTRLTVL.

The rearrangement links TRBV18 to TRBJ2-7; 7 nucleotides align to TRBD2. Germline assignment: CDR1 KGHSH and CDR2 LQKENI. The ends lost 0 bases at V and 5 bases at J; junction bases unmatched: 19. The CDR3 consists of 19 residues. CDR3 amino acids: CASSPPASGTTLRENEQYF. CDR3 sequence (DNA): TGTGCCAGCTCACCACCCGCTAGCGGCACTACTTTAAGAGAAAACGAGCAGTACTTC. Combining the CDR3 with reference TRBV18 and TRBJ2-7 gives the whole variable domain NAGVMQNPRHLVRRRGQEARLRCSPMKGHSHVYWYRQLPEEGLKFMVYLQKENIIDESGMPKERFSAEFPKEGPSILRIQQVVRGDSAAYFCASSPPASGTTLRENEQYFGPGTRLTVT.

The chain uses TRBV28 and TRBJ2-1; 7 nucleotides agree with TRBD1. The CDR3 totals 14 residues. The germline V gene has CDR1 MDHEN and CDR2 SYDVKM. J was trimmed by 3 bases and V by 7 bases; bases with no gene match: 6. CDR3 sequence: CASNTGVFYNEQFF. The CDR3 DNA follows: TGTGCCAGCAACACAGGGGTTTTCTACAATGAGCAGTTCTTC.

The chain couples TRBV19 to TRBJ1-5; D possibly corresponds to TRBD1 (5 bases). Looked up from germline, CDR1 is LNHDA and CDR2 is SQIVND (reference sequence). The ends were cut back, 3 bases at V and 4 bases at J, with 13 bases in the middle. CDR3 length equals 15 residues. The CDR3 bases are TGTGCCAGTAGTATTCGACAGAGCCTTAATCAGCCCCAGCATTTT. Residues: CASSIRQSLNQPQHF.

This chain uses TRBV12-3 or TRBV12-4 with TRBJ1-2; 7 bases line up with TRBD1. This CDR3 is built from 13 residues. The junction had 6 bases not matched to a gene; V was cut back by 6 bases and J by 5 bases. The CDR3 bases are TGTGCCAGCAGCACGGGACAGAATTATGGCTACACCTTC. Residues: CASSTGQNYGYTF.

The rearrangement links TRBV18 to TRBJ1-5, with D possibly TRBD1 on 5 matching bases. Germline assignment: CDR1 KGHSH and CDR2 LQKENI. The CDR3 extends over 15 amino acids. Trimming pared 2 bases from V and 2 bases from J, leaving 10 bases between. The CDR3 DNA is TGTGCCAGCTCACCAGGGGGAGGCGGCAATCAGCCCCAGCATTTT. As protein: CASSPGGGGNQPQHF.

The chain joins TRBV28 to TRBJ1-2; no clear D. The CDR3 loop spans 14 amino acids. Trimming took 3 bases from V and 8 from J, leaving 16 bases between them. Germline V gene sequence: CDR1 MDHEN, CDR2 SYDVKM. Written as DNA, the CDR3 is TGTGCCAGCAGTTTCTGGGGTCGAACGGGAGGCTACACCTTC. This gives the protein CASSFWGRTGGYTF.

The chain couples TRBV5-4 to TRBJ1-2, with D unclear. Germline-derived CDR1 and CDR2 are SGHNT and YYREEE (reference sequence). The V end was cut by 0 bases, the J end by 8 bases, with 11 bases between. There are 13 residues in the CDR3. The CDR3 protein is CASSLALVRGYTF. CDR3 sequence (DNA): TGTGCCAGCAGCTTGGCCCTTGTGAGAGGCTACACCTTC. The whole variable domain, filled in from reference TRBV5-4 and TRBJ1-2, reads ETGVTQSPTHLIKTRGQQVTLRCSSQSGHNTVSWYQQALGQGPQFIFQYYREEENGRGNFPPRFSGLQFPNYSSELNVNALELDDSALYLCASSLALVRGYTFGSGTRLTVV.

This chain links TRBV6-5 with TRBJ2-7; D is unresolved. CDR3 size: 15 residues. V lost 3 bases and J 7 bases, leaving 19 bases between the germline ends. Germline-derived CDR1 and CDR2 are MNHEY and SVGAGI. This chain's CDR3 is CASSYLGVAVGEQYF. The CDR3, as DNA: TGTGCCAGCAGTTATCTAGGAGTAGCTGTTGGTGAGCAGTACTTC.

CDR3 DNA sequence: TGTGCCAGCAGGTCCGGGGCAGGGGCCATCGGTGGCTACACCTTC. Protein sequence: CASRSGAGAIGGYTF. This chain links TRBV6-5 with TRBJ1-2; possible D gene TRBD1, 6 bases. The CDR3 contains 15 residues. CDR1 and CDR2 (germline): MNHEY, SVGAGI. Trimming took 6 bases from V and 7 from J, leaving 21 bases between them.